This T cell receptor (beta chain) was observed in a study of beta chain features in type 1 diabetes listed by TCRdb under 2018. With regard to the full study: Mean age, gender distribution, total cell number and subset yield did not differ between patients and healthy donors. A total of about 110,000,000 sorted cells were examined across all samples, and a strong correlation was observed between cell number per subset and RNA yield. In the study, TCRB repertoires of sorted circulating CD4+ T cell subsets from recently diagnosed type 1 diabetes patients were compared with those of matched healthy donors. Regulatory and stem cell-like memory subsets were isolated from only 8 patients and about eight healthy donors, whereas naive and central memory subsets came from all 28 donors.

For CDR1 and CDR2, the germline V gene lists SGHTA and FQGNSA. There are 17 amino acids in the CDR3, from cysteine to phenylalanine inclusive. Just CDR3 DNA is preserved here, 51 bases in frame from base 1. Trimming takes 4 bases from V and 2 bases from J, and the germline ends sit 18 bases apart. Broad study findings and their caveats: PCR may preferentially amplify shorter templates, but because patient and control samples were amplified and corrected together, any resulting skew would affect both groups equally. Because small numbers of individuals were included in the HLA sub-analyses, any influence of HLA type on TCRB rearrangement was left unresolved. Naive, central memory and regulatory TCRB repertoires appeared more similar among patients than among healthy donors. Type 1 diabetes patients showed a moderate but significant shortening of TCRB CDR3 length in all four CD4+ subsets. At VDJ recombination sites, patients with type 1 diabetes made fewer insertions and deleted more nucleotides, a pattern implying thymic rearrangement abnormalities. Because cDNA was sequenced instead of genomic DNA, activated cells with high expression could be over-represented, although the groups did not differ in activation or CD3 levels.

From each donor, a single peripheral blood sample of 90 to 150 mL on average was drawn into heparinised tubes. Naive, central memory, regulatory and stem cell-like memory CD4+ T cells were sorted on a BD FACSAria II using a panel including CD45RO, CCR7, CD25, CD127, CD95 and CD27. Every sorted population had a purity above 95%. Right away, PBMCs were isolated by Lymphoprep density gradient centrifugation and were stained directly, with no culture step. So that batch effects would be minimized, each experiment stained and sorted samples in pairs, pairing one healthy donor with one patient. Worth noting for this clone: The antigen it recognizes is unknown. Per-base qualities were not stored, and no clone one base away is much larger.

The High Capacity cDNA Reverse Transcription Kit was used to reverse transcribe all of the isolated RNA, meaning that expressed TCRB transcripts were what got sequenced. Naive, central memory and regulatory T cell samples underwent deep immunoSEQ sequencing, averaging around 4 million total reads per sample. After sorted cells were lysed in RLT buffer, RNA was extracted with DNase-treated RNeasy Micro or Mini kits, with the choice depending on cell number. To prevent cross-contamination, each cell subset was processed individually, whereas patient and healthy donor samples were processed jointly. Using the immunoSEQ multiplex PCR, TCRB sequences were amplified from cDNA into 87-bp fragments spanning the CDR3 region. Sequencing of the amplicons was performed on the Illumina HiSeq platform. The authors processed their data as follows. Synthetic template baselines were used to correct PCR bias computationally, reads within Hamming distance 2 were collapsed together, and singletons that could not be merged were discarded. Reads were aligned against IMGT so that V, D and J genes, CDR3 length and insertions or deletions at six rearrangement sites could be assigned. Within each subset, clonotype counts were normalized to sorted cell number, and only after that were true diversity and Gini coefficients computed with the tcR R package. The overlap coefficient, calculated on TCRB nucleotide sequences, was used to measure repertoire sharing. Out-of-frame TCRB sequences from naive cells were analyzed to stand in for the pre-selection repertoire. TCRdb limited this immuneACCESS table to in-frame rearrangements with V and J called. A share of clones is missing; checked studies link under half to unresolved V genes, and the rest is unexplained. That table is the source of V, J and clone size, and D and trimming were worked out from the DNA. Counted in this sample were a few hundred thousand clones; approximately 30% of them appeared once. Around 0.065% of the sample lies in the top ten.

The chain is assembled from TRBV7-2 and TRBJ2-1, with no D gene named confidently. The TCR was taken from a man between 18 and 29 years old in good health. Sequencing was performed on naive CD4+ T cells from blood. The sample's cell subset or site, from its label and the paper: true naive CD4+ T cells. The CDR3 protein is CASSYSASAYPYNEQFF. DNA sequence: TGTGCCAGCAGCTACTCAGCGAGCGCTTACCCCTACAATGAGCAGTTCTTC.